The 21 T cell receptor beta chains in this list originate from one sample, sequenced in a study of T cell clonality in common variable immunodeficiency (dated by TCRdb to 2013 to 2016). The library relied on the immunoSEQ multiplex PCR assay. What TCRdb holds here is the immuneACCESS table cut down to in-frame rearrangements. Part of the clones is not present; checked against another copy, under half of the missing clones reflect an unresolved V gene, and the others are unexplained. This sample has around 32,000 clones, none of them a singleton. Around 4.5% of the sample is held by the ten biggest clonotypes. Source material: peripheral blood mononuclear cells. These receptors were collected from a person aged 18 to 75 in good health.

This clone was recorded at least ten times. The sequence runs out 3 residues before the end of the CDR3; the remainder is reconstructed from the germline J gene. The genes are TRBV5-1 and TRBJ2-4; the match to TRBD2 covers 9 bases. V shed 4 bases and J 9 bases; nucleotides not matched to a gene: 17. The CDR3 runs 17 residues. Germline CDR1 is SGHRS and CDR2 is YFSETQ. CDR3 bases read: TGCGCCAGCAGCGTGGGGGGTTGGGCGGGAGGGCCCAGCATT. This gives the protein CASSVGGWAGGPSI. The CDR3 in its entirety is CASSVGGWAGGPSIQYF.

This clone was seen repeatedly, ten times or more. The read is 3 residues too short to cover the CDR3 end, so that end is filled in from the germline J gene. This chain uses TRBV30 with TRBJ1-5, with no clear D. Trimming stripped 0 bases from V and 5 bases from J, with 8 bases between. The CDR3 spans 13 residues. Germline CDR1 GTSNPN, CDR2 SVGIG (reference sequence). Incomplete CDR3 DNA: TGTGCCTGGAGTGTTAAGGGCTATCAGCCC. This encodes CAWSVKGYQP. In full, the CDR3 reads CAWSVKGYQPQHF.

In its sample, this clone was seen many times. The sequenced fragment ends 3 residues before the CDR3 boundary, so the rest is inferred from the germline J gene. V is TRBV5-1 and J is TRBJ1-1, with D maybe TRBD1 (6 bases). This CDR3 region has 14 residues. Germline CDR1 and CDR2: SGHRS and YFSETQ. The CDR3 spells CASSLDRGGRGAFF. CDR3 DNA (partial): TGCGCCAGCAGCTTGGATCGGGGGGGGCGGGGA.

This clone showed up many times. The CDR3 end is not reached by the read, which stops 3 residues before it; the germline J gene fills it in. V and J are TRBV28 and TRBJ1-5; 11 bases agree with TRBD1. The CDR3 consists of 16 residues. Germline trimming cut 1 base from V and 5 bases from J; bases unmatched to any gene: 4. The germline CDR1 and CDR2 sequences are MDHEN and SYDVKM. The part of the CDR3 DNA that was read is TGTGCCAGCAGTTTATTTCGGACAGGGGGCGATCAGCCC. This gives the protein CASSLFRTGGDQP. The CDR3, in full, reads CASSLFRTGGDQPQHF.

This clone has a handful of counts. The read terminates 3 residues ahead of where the CDR3 ends, so the germline J gene completes it. This chain links TRBV2 with TRBJ2-1; 12 bases are shared with TRBD2. The length of the CDR3 is 15 residues. The germline CDR1 and CDR2 sequences are SNHLY and FYNNEI. The V segment lost 7 bases and the J segment 6 bases; nucleotides outside the gene matches: 7. The CDR3 is CASTSGTSGLNEQFF. Partial CDR3 DNA: TGTGCCAGCACCTCCGGGACTAGCGGGCTCAATGAG.

This clone was seen repeatedly, ten times or more. The read halts 3 residues ahead of the CDR3 end, with the missing end drawn from the germline J gene. V usage is TRBV5-1 and J usage is TRBJ2-1; the match to TRBD2 covers 8 bases. Trimming took 2 bases from V and 3 from J; bases not matched to a gene: 1. Germline loops: CDR1 SGHRS, CDR2 YFSETQ. CDR3 length: 14 amino acids. CDR3: CASSFSGIYNEQFF. The sequenced part of the CDR3 DNA is TGCGCCAGCAGCTTTAGCGGGATCTACAATGAG.

This clone was recorded many times. The read finishes 3 residues shy of the CDR3 end, and the germline J gene is used to complete it. V usage is TRBV11-2 and J usage is TRBJ1-5, with 11 positions matching TRBD1. This CDR3 spans 15 amino acids. CDR1 SGHAT and CDR2 FQNNGV come from the germline V gene. V dropped 5 bases and J dropped 4; count of bases not matched to a gene: 4. This CDR3 reads CASSRDRGGNQPQHF. The part of the CDR3 DNA that was read is TGTGCCAGCAGCCGGGACAGGGGGGGAAATCAGCCC. The variable domain in full, with the rest retrieved from reference TRBV11-2 and TRBJ1-5, is EAGVAQSPRYKIIEKRQSVAFWCNPISGHATLYWYQQILGQGPKLLIQFQNNGVVDDSQLPKDRFSAERLKGVDSTLKIQPAKLEDSAVYLCASSRDRGGNQPQHFGDGTRLSIL.

This clone was recorded at least ten times. The sequence runs out 3 residues before the end of the CDR3; the remainder is reconstructed from the germline J gene. The chain has TRBV7-2 and TRBJ2-2, with 8 nucleotides matching TRBD2. The CDR3 runs 15 residues. Germline CDR1 is SGHTA and CDR2 is FQGNSA. Trimming took 3 bases from V and 6 from J; bases not matched to a gene: 6. The CDR3: CASSLGTSWAGELFF. The sequenced CDR3 bases are TGTGCCAGCAGCTTGGGGACTAGTTGGGCCGGGGAG.

This clone appeared many times. The observed sequence ends 3 residues before the CDR3 terminus, with the missing tail filled in from the germline J gene. The genes are TRBV5-1 and TRBJ1-1, with a tentative D call TRBD1 (5 bases). The germline V and J ends were trimmed by 1 base and 4 bases, with 17 bases remaining between them. Germline lookup yields CDR1 SGHRS and CDR2 YFSETQ. The CDR3 spans 16 residues. The sequenced part of the CDR3 DNA is TGCGCCAGCAGCTTGAGTCTGGGACGGGGGATCACTGAA. Translating gives CASSLSLGRGITE. The whole CDR3 region reads CASSLSLGRGITEAFF.

At least ten counts were recorded for this clone. The read gets to within 3 residues of the CDR3 end, and the germline J gene fills in the rest. The V and J genes are TRBV19 and TRBJ2-1; 7 bases are shared with TRBD1. Germline-derived CDR1 and CDR2 are LNHDA and SQIVND (reference sequence). With V trimmed by 1 base and J by 3 bases, 9 bases remained unmatched. This CDR3 spans 17 amino acids. CDR3 residues: CASSIGSGGGLYNEQFF. CDR3 bases read: TGTGCCAGTAGTATAGGCTCAGGGGGTGGGCTCTACAATGAG. Looking up the rest from reference TRBV19 and TRBJ2-1 gives the full variable domain: DGGITQSPKYLFRKEGQNVTLSCEQNLNHDAMYWYRQDPGQGLRLIYYSQIVNDFQKGDIAEGYSVSREKKESFPLTVTSAQKNPTAFYLCASSIGSGGGLYNEQFFGPGTRLTVL.

The table lists this clone with many counts. From the germline J gene comes the end of the CDR3, since the read stops 3 residues before it. The chain joins TRBV20-1 to TRBJ1-3; the D gene is possibly TRBD1 (6 bases). Per the germline V gene, CDR1 is DFQATT and CDR2 is SNEGSKA (reference sequence). V shed 6 bases and J shed 7 bases, with 13 bases lying between them. This CDR3 has 12 residues. The CDR3 sequence is CSADTGRNTIYF. The covered CDR3 bases are TGCAGTGCAGACACAGGGCGGAACACC.

This clone was observed many times. The read ends 3 residues before the CDR3 terminus; that terminus is restored from the germline J gene. The rearrangement joins TRBV28 to TRBJ1-5, with D possibly TRBD1 on 6 matching bases. This CDR3 comprises 16 residues. V lost 6 bases and J lost 1, with 16 bases in between. The germline gives CDR1 MDHEN, CDR2 SYDVKM. The CDR3 DNA, read in part, is TGTGCCAGCAGCTCAGGGGAGGTGGTCAGCAATCAGCCC. Amino acids: CASSSGEVVSNQP. The full CDR3 protein is CASSSGEVVSNQPQHF.

Ten or more counts support this clone. From the germline J gene comes the end of the CDR3, since the read stops 3 residues before it. The V call is TRBV19, the J call TRBJ2-2; possibly TRBD2 for D (6 bases). V lost 4 bases and J 4 bases, leaving 19 bases between the germline ends. Germline V lookup: CDR1 LNHDA, CDR2 SQIVND (reference sequence). The CDR3 is made up of 17 amino acids. The CDR3: CASSRGSGVASTGELFF. The covered CDR3 bases are TGTGCCAGTAGTAGGGGGTCGGGGGTAGCGAGCACCGGGGAG.

This clone has ten or more counts. The read finishes 3 residues shy of the CDR3 end, and the germline J gene is used to complete it. The rearrangement uses TRBV5-4 and TRBJ1-2; D gene ambiguous. The CDR3 runs 15 residues. The ends were cut back, 4 bases at V and 6 bases at J, with 19 bases in the middle. Germline-derived CDR1 and CDR2 are SGHNT and YYREEE (reference sequence). This chain's CDR3 is CASSDKELQLNGYTF. The sequenced CDR3 bases are TGTGCCAGCAGCGATAAAGAGTTACAGCTAAATGGC.

This clone was counted many times. Read data end 3 residues before the CDR3 end; the end is taken from the germline J gene. The chain employs TRBV7-3 and TRBJ2-3; 15 bases fit TRBD2. Germline CDR1 is SGHTA and CDR2 is FQGTGA. The CDR3 covers 16 residues. After removal of 4 bases from V and 3 bases from J, the junction contained 2 bases not matched to a gene. CDR3: CASSSGLAGGTDTQYF. CDR3 DNA (partial): TGTGCCAGCAGCTCCGGACTAGCGGGAGGGACAGATACG.

This clone was observed at least ten times. The read ends 3 residues before the CDR3 terminus; that terminus is restored from the germline J gene. The chain combines TRBV18 with TRBJ1-1, with a possible D match to TRBD1 (5 bases). This CDR3 comprises 13 residues. CDR1 is KGHSH and CDR2 is LQKENI in the germline V gene. Trimming removed 3 bases at V and 3 bases at J, with 8 bases between. The CDR3 region is CASSPTEDTEAFF. The CDR3 DNA, read in part, is TGTGCCAGCTCACCGACAGAAGACACTGAA.

This clone was counted a few times. The DNA ends 3 residues before the CDR3 does, and the rest of the CDR3 is filled in from the germline J gene. The chain uses TRBV2 and TRBJ2-7; 7 nucleotides agree with TRBD2. Per germline, CDR1 SNHLY and CDR2 FYNNEI. This CDR3 is 18 amino acids long. Trimming at V came to 0 bases and at J to 4 bases, leaving 15 bases not matched to a gene. CDR3 sequence: CASSEALLLGGGLYEQYF. Partial CDR3 DNA: TGTGCCAGCAGTGAAGCGCTTCTCCTGGGGGGGGGTCTTTACGAG.

This clone was seen a few times. A much larger clone sits a single nucleotide away, making a read error possible. The read falls 3 residues short of the CDR3 end, and the missing part is taken from the germline J gene. V is TRBV7-2 and J is TRBJ2-3; 10 bases align to TRBD1. Germline V gene sequence: CDR1 SGHTA, CDR2 FQGNSA. CDR3 length: 14 amino acids. Incomplete CDR3 DNA: TGTGCCAGCAGCCGGGACAGGGGCAATCAGCCG. It yields the protein CASSRDRGNQP. The full CDR3 sequence reads CASSRDRGNQPQYF.

The sample holds many counts of this clone. The CDR3 end falls 3 residues outside the read, so it is completed with the germline J gene. This chain joins TRBV5-8 and TRBJ2-2; D perhaps matches TRBD1 (5 bases). The CDR3 contains 15 residues. Trimming took off 3 bases at V and 1 base at J, with 10 bases between the two ends. The V gene's germline CDR1 is SGHTS and CDR2 YDEGEE. CDR3 bases read: TGTGCCAGCAGCTCTGGCGACAGGAACACCGGGGAG. Translation: CASSSGDRNTGE. The full CDR3 protein reads CASSSGDRNTGELFF.

This clone was detected only a few times. A read error may account for a junction end that differs from germline. The CDR3 here is CPSSLSVLAGTTGELFF. The CDR3 bases that were read are TGTCCCAGCAGCCTCTCGGTGCTAGCGGGAACAACCGGGGAG. The chain uses TRBV7-3 and TRBJ2-2, with 9 bases that match TRBD2. The CDR3 end falls 3 residues outside the read, so it is completed with the germline J gene. This CDR3 is built from 17 residues. Germline V gives CDR1 SGHTA, CDR2 FQGTGA.

This clone came up many times. The read is 3 residues too short to cover the CDR3 end, so that end is filled in from the germline J gene. The genes are TRBV5-4 and TRBJ2-1; unclear D gene. Trimming cost V 1 base and J 9 bases, with 11 bases left between them. CDR1 and CDR2 from the germline V gene are SGHNT and YYREEE (reference sequence). This CDR3 is built from 13 residues. The sequenced part of the CDR3 DNA is TGTGCCAGCAGCTTGCCAGGCCCCCCTGAG. Translation: CASSLPGPPE. The complete CDR3 protein is CASSLPGPPEQFF. Together with reference TRBV5-4 and TRBJ2-1, the CDR3 gives the full variable domain: ETGVTQSPTHLIKTRGQQVTLRCSSQSGHNTVSWYQQALGQGPQFIFQYYREEENGRGNFPPRFSGLQFPNYSSELNVNALELDDSALYLCASSLPGPPEQFFGPGTRLTVL.